The TCR beta chain described here comes from a study of blood T cell repertoires in COVID-19. Only in-frame clones appear in the TCRdb table, and some are missing; sequencing was by immunoSEQ multiplex PCR. The table has hundreds of thousands of clones, approximately 91% seen once. This clone was detected a few times. Sequencing was performed on peripheral blood. The sequence came from a man between 18 and 29 years old with active or convalescent COVID-19.

CDR3 protein: CASSPTVRYGYTF. The CDR3 bases are TGTGCCAGCAGTCCAACGGTTCGTTATGGCTACACCTTC. The chain couples TRBV12-3 or TRBV12-4 to TRBJ1-2, with D hard to call. V lost 5 bases and J lost 5, with 12 bases in between. The CDR3 covers 13 residues.